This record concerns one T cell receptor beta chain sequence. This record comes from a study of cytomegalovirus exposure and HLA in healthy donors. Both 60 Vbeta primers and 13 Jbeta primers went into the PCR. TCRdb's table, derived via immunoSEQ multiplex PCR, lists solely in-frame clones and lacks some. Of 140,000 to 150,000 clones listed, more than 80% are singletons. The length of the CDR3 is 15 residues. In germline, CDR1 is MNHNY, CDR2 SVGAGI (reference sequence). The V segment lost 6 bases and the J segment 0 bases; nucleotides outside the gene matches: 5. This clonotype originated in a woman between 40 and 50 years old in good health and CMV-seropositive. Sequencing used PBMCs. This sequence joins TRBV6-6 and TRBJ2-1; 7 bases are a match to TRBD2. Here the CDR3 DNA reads TGTGCCAGCAGCCAACGCGGGAGCTCCTACAATGAGCAGTTCTTC. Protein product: CASSQRGSSYNEQFF.